Presented here are 28 T cell receptor beta chains from one specimen sequenced in a study of blood T cell repertoires in COVID-19. Sequencing used immunoSEQ multiplex PCR; TCRdb keeps in-frame clones, though not all of them. The data show around 260,000 clones, about 86% seen once. The sequenced material came from PBMCs or T cells enriched from blood (not recorded which). All receptors derive from a man aged 30 to 45 with acute COVID-19.

This chain links TRBV7-8 with TRBJ1-1; perhaps TRBD1 as D (5 bases). CDR3 length: 16 residues. Germline loops: CDR1 SGHVS, CDR2 FQNEAQ. Deletions cut 3 bases from V and 4 bases from J, with 18 bases between. The CDR3 region is CASSLARTTRGTEAFF. CDR3 in DNA: TGTGCCAGCAGCTTGGCTAGGACGACAAGGGGCACTGAAGCTTTCTTT.

The J gene is TRBJ1-1, the V gene TRBV29-1; possible D gene TRBD1, 5 bases. V was shortened by 4 bases and J by 1 base, with 10 bases between the two germline ends. Germline loops: CDR1 SQVTM, CDR2 ANQGSEA. The CDR3 extends over 13 amino acids. The CDR3 coding sequence is TGCAGCGTTGGAGGCGGGGGGAACACTGAAGCTTTCTTT. This translates into CSVGGGGNTEAFF.

V usage is TRBV28 and J usage is TRBJ1-1, with TRBD1 matching over 10 bases. This CDR3 comprises 15 residues. Germline CDR1 and CDR2: MDHEN and SYDVKM. With 5 bases clipped from V and 4 bases from J, the junction kept 7 bases outside the gene matches. The CDR3 DNA reads TGTGCCAGCAGTACACCGGGGACAGGGGTCACTGAAGCTTTCTTT. It translates to CASSTPGTGVTEAFF. The complete variable domain, with remaining parts taken from reference TRBV28 and TRBJ1-1, reads DVKVTQSSRYLVKRTGEKVFLECVQDMDHENMFWYRQDPGLGLRLIYFSYDVKMKEKGDIPEGYSVSREKKERFSLILESASTNQTSMYLCASSTPGTGVTEAFFGQGTRLTVV.

V usage is TRBV18 and J usage is TRBJ1-3; 7 nucleotides line up with TRBD1. The CDR3 loop spans 15 amino acids. CDR1 KGHSH and CDR2 LQKENI come from the germline V gene. The V segment lost 0 bases and the J segment 5 bases; nucleotides outside the gene matches: 4. CDR3 nucleotide sequence: TGTGCCAGCTCACCACCGACAGGGCAGAGAAACACCATATATTTT. Encoded protein: CASSPPTGQRNTIYF.

The genes are TRBV30 and TRBJ1-6; D gene uncertain. V dropped 4 bases and J dropped 8 bases, with 12 bases sitting between them. This CDR3 spans 13 amino acids. Looked up from germline, CDR1 is GTSNPN and CDR2 is SVGIG (reference sequence). The CDR3 nucleotides are TGTGCCTGGACAGGAGGGTTGGATTCACCCCTCCACTTT. Its translation: CAWTGGLDSPLHF.

This sequence joins TRBV5-5 and TRBJ1-4; a weak D match, TRBD1 (5 bases). This CDR3 comprises 14 residues. V was shortened by 4 bases and J by 6 bases, with 13 bases between the two germline ends. Germline assignment: CDR1 SGHKS and CDR2 YYEKEE (reference sequence). The chain's CDR3 is CASSTQGGDEKLFF. In nucleotides, the CDR3 is TGTGCCAGCAGCACCCAAGGAGGGGATGAAAAACTGTTTTTT.

The chain combines TRBV14 with TRBJ2-1; tentatively, D is TRBD1 (5 bases). Germline V gene data show CDR1 as SGHDN and CDR2 as FVKESK. V was clipped by 4 bases and J by 6 bases, with 19 bases between them. The CDR3 sequence is 16 residues long. CDR3 amino acids: CASSPRPGLRGNEQFF. The CDR3 nucleotides are TGTGCCAGCAGCCCCCGCCCAGGGCTTCGCGGCAATGAGCAGTTCTTC.

The genes are TRBV28 and TRBJ1-1; D might be TRBD1 (6 bases). The germline gives CDR1 MDHEN, CDR2 SYDVKM. Trimming left V 5 bases short and J 3 bases short, with 13 bases between. The CDR3 consists of 14 residues. The CDR3 protein is CASSTRSGDTEAFF. In DNA form, the CDR3 reads TGTGCCAGCAGTACAAGATCAGGGGACACTGAAGCTTTCTTT.

This chain's CDR3 is CASSLTSNSGNTQYF. The DNA of the CDR3 is TGTGCCAGCAGCTTAACCTCAAATAGCGGAAATACGCAGTATTTT. This chain links TRBV11-3 with TRBJ2-3; TRBD2 is a possible D gene (6 bases). V shed 2 bases and J shed 7 bases, with 16 bases lying between them. The CDR3 contains 15 residues. CDR1 SGHNT and CDR2 YENEEA come from the germline V gene.

This chain joins TRBV7-8 and TRBJ2-5, with 9 bases matching TRBD2. The CDR3 extends over 15 amino acids. CDR1 is SGHVS and CDR2 is FQNEAQ in the germline V gene. The ends lost 4 bases at V and 7 bases at J; junction bases unmatched: 10. Here the CDR3 reads CASSSSGGSGVTQYF. CDR3 sequence (DNA): TGTGCCAGCAGCTCCAGCGGGGGGAGTGGCGTGACCCAGTACTTC.

The chain joins TRBV5-1 to TRBJ2-6; 7 bases line up with TRBD1. This CDR3 is 15 amino acids long. After removal of 5 bases from V and 2 bases from J, the junction contained 4 bases not matched to a gene. Germline loops: CDR1 SGHRS, CDR2 YFSETQ. In DNA, the CDR3 is TGCGCCAGCAGGGGGACAGTAGCTGGGGCCAACGTCCTGACTTTC. This sequence encodes CASRGTVAGANVLTF. Based on the CDR3 plus reference TRBV5-1 and TRBJ2-6, the full variable domain is KAGVTQTPRYLIKTRGQQVTLSCSPISGHRSVSWYQQTPGQGLQFLFEYFSETQRNKGNFPGRFSGRQFSNSRSEMNVSTLELGDSALYLCASRGTVAGANVLTFGAGSRLTVL.

The rearrangement uses TRBV6-1 and TRBJ1-1; D is perhaps TRBD1 (5 bases). The CDR3 totals 14 residues. Germline V CDR1 and CDR2: MNHNS, SASEGT. V was cut by 6 bases and J by 1 base, with 12 bases left in between. This CDR3 is CASSSGHRNTEAFF. The CDR3 DNA reads as TGTGCCAGCAGCTCCGGACACCGGAACACTGAAGCTTTCTTT.

This clone was detected once. V gene TRBV6-2 or TRBV6-3 combines with J gene TRBJ2-1; no clear D. Germline V gene data show CDR1 as MNHEY and CDR2 as SVGEGT. The V end was cut by 4 bases, the J end by 9 bases, with 10 bases between. CDR3 length: 12 amino acids. CDR3 region: CASSSGSSEQFF. The CDR3 DNA is TGTGCCAGCAGTTCTGGCTCATCTGAGCAGTTCTTC.

The chain recombines TRBV6-5 with TRBJ1-3, with D unclear. Germline V CDR1 and CDR2: MNHEY, SVGAGI. V gave up 8 bases and J gave up 0 bases, with 11 bases separating them. This CDR3 is built from 14 residues. This CDR3 is CASEAAPSGNTIYF. The CDR3 DNA is TGTGCCAGCGAGGCTGCACCCTCTGGAAACACCATATATTTT.

This chain connects TRBV19 to TRBJ1-2, with TRBD1 identical over 7 bases. Germline loops: CDR1 LNHDA, CDR2 SQIVND (reference sequence). The length of the CDR3 is 14 residues. Trimming removed 4 bases from V and 3 bases from J; junction bases left unmatched: 5. DNA for the CDR3: TGTGCCAGTAGTACATTAACAGGGGACTATGGCTACACCTTC. It translates to CASSTLTGDYGYTF.

This rearrangement joins TRBV27 to TRBJ1-1; D gene unclear. Germline V gene lookup returns CDR1 MNHEY and CDR2 SMNVEV (reference sequence). The CDR3 loop spans 13 amino acids. V lost 8 bases and J 1 base, leaving 11 bases between the germline ends. Here the CDR3 reads CASGRGGNTEAFF. CDR3 DNA: TGTGCCAGCGGCCGCGGAGGGAACACTGAAGCTTTCTTT.

The rearrangement uses TRBV19 and TRBJ1-5; no clear D. CDR3 length equals 14 residues. Per germline, CDR1 LNHDA and CDR2 SQIVND (reference sequence). The V end lost 5 bases, the J end lost 2 bases, and 10 bases lay between the germline ends. CDR3 in amino acids: CASSVSRGNQPQHF. The DNA of the CDR3 is TGTGCCAGTAGTGTCTCGAGGGGCAATCAGCCCCAGCATTTT.

The chain joins TRBV6-5 to TRBJ1-6; D ambiguous. The V end lost 7 bases, the J end lost 9 bases, and 16 bases lay between the germline ends. Germline V gives CDR1 MNHEY, CDR2 SVGAGI. The CDR3 is made up of 14 amino acids. CDR3 coding DNA: TGTGCCAGCAAACCGGCACCGAGGAGTTCACCCCTCCACTTT. It is translated as CASKPAPRSSPLHF.

This clone has only one observation. One junction end disagrees with the germline gene, perhaps due to a read error. V usage is TRBV27 and J usage is TRBJ1-5; 11 positions match TRBD1. Germline CDR1 reads MNHEY; CDR2 reads SMNVEV (reference sequence). CDR3 length equals 15 residues. CDR3 loop: CASGFRTGGDQPQHF. The CDR3 coding sequence is TGTGCCAGCGGTTTCCGGACAGGGGGCGACCAGCCCCAGCATTTT.

The CDR3 coding sequence is TGTGCCAGCTCCTTTAGCGGGAGGACCTCCGGAACCCAGTACTTC. It translates to CASSFSGRTSGTQYF. The chain carries TRBV25-1 and TRBJ2-5; 10 bases align to TRBD2. This CDR3 is built from 15 residues. The J segment lost 8 bases and the V segment lost 8 bases, leaving 14 bases of the junction unmatched. The germline CDR1 and CDR2 sequences are MGHDK and SYGVNS.

The V call is TRBV7-8, the J call TRBJ2-2; 10 bases are shared with TRBD2. V trimming: 4 bases; J trimming: 6 bases; junction bases outside the gene matches: 2. Germline loops: CDR1 SGHVS, CDR2 FQNEAQ. This CDR3 spans 14 amino acids. The CDR3 sequence: CASSWGLASGELFF. The CDR3 DNA sequence: TGTGCCAGCAGCTGGGGACTAGCGTCCGGGGAGCTGTTTTTT.

This chain uses TRBV9 with TRBJ1-2, with D perhaps matching TRBD1 (5 bases). From germline, CDR1 is SGDLS and CDR2 YYNGEE. Between the trimmed V and J ends, which lost 0 bases and 3 bases, there was a span of 9 bases. The CDR3 runs to 14 residues. The CDR3 loop reads CASSVAGGDYGYTF. As DNA, the CDR3 is TGTGCCAGCAGCGTAGCCGGGGGAGACTATGGCTACACCTTC.

The V gene is TRBV28, the J gene TRBJ2-2, with 8 bases identical to TRBD1. Trimming at V came to 5 bases and at J to 3 bases, leaving 8 bases not matched to a gene. This CDR3 comprises 16 residues. Germline V CDR1 and CDR2: MDHEN, SYDVKM. CDR3: CASSTTRQGHTGELFF. The CDR3 DNA reads as TGTGCCAGCAGTACTACGAGACAGGGGCACACCGGGGAGCTGTTTTTT.

The chain joins TRBV5-6 to TRBJ2-1; 11 nucleotides align to TRBD1. CDR3 length: 16 residues. Germline V gives CDR1 SGHDT, CDR2 YYEEEE. Trimming removed 0 bases from V and 6 bases from J; junction bases left unmatched: 5. The DNA for the CDR3 is TGTGCCAGCAGCTTGGTGGACAGGGGGCCTGTCAATGAGCAGTTCTTC. Translation: CASSLVDRGPVNEQFF.

The chain carries TRBV28 and TRBJ1-4; 9 nucleotides match TRBD1. The CDR3 runs 13 residues. From germline, CDR1 is MDHEN and CDR2 SYDVKM. V lost 7 bases, J lost 8 bases, and 5 bases stayed unmatched. In DNA form, the CDR3 reads TGTGCCAGCAAGGGACAGGGCGCCGAAAAACTGTTTTTT. Residues: CASKGQGAEKLFF.

V usage is TRBV2 and J usage is TRBJ2-7; TRBD2 aligns across 9 bases. J gave up 5 bases and V 6 bases, and 14 bases lay outside the gene matches. Germline V gene lookup returns CDR1 SNHLY and CDR2 FYNNEI. This CDR3 is 16 amino acids long. The CDR3 bases are TGTGCCAGCAGCCTATTGTTAGCGGGAGTTAACCACGAGCAGTACGTC. Protein sequence: CASSLLLAGVNHEQYV.

Only a few counts were recorded for this clone. CDR3: CASSLGIGGVEQFF. The CDR3 DNA sequence: TGTGCCAGCAGTCTCGGGATAGGTGGTGTTGAGCAGTTCTTC. This rearrangement joins TRBV2 to TRBJ2-1; possible D gene TRBD2, 5 bases. The CDR3 consists of 14 residues. The germline CDR1 and CDR2 sequences are SNHLY and FYNNEI. Trimming left V 5 bases short and J 9 bases short, with 17 bases between.

The chain has TRBV19 and TRBJ2-4; D perhaps matches TRBD1 (5 bases). Germline V gene data show CDR1 as LNHDA and CDR2 as SQIVND (reference sequence). V was trimmed by 6 bases and J by 8 bases, leaving 14 bases between them. The CDR3 consists of 13 residues. The CDR3 bases are TGTGCCAGTAGCAGGGCCGCGCAAGACATTCAGTACTTC. This codes for CASSRAAQDIQYF.